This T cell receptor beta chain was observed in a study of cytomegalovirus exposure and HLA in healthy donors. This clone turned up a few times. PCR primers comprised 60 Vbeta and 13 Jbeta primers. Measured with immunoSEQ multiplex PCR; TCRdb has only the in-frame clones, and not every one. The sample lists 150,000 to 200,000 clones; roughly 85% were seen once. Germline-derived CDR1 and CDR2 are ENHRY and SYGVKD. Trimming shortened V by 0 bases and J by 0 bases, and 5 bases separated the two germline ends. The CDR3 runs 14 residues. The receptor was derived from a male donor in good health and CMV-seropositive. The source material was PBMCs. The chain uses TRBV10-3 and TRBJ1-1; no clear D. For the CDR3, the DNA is TGTGCCATCAGTGAGTCGTTAATGAACACTGAAGCTTTCTTT. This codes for CAISESLMNTEAFF.